The clone carrying this T cell receptor (beta chain) has a single count. The antigen remains undetermined. This CDR3 has 15 amino acids. With 4 bases clipped from V and 3 bases from J, the junction kept 5 bases outside the gene matches. In germline, CDR1 is LNHDA, CDR2 SQIVND (reference sequence). Investigators amplified TCR beta CDR3 regions from RNA transcripts. First-round RT-PCR used HTBI primers; second-round multiplex PCR followed. TCRdb independently ran MiXCR on the multiplex PCR reads; one entry per CDR3 protein. The table includes 600,000 to 700,000 distinct CDR3 sequences, about 41% detected once. The sample belongs to a study of Graves' ophthalmopathy and Graves' hyperthyroidism. Study findings and constraints: Using 13 signatures, a model distinguished ophthalmopathy from stable hyperthyroidism, reaching about 87% sensitivity and 70% to 83% specificity.

The study enrolled ophthalmopathy donors with moderate-to-severe activity, CAS ≥3, NOSPECS ≥4 and duration under 3 months. No donor had other autoimmune disease, uncontrolled infection, pregnancy or lactation. Clinical symptoms, serum thyroxine, TRAb, thyroid ultrasound and orbital computed tomography were relied on for diagnosis. The chain combines TRBV19 with TRBJ1-5, with 8 bases that match TRBD1. Input material: peripheral blood. The sequence was collected from an adult man with Graves' ophthalmopathy. The CDR3 nucleotides are TGTGCCAGTAGTAAGGGACAGGCTATCAATCAGCCCCAGCATTTT. Its protein is CASSKGQAINQPQHF.